The T cell receptor beta chain under discussion was sequenced for a study of human T cells and chemical hapten exposure. On the study more broadly: Patients, largely female, had alopecia areata, totalis or universalis.

Study results and caveats: Each of the donors had alopecia, so their immune responses may not resemble those of healthy people.

A word on this clonotype: Its antigen is currently unknown.

Time point noted: patch test 2, 6 weeks after DPC sensitization. Noted treatment: therapeutic diphenylcyclopropenone sensitization with weekly scalp DPC. Unique molecular identifiers were attached to individual cDNA molecules during library preparation. TCRdb fed the RACE reads into MiXCR, producing one record per CDR3 protein. The data hold 80,000 to 95,000 distinct CDR3 sequences, with roughly 9.6% observed a single time. The CDR3 consists of 12 residues. In germline, CDR1 is SQVTM, CDR2 ANQGSEA. J gave up 7 bases and V 1 base, and 3 bases lay outside the gene matches. This TCR derives from a man aged 40-50 years with alopecia areata. Some clones in this sample may be carry-over from other donors' samples. Sequences were derived from whole blood, sampled in connection with sensitization to the hapten diphenylcyclopropenone (DPC). The chain recombines TRBV29-1 with TRBJ2-7; 8 bases agree with TRBD1. CDR3 DNA sequence: TGCAGCGTTGAAGCCAGGGGGCTGGAGCAGTACTTC. This encodes CSVEARGLEQYF.